The 4 T cell receptor beta chains listed next were all sequenced from one sample in a study of blood T cell repertoires in COVID-19. TCRdb keeps only in-frame clones here, not all; method: immunoSEQ multiplex PCR. The profile covers 300,000 to 400,000 clones, with about 88% appearing a single time and about 3% taken by the ten largest. The material sequenced was peripheral blood. These receptors all come from a human donor in a cohort sampled during active COVID-19.

V and J are TRBV10-3 and TRBJ1-6; 9 bases fit TRBD1. Germline lookup yields CDR1 ENHRY and CDR2 SYGVKD. The length of the CDR3 is 15 residues. V dropped 6 bases and J dropped 10; count of bases not matched to a gene: 10. CDR3 coding DNA: TGTGCCATCAGGAGCCGGGACAGGGATCACTCACCCCTCCACTTT. Its translation is CAIRSRDRDHSPLHF.

The chain recombines TRBV13 with TRBJ1-1; D possibly corresponds to TRBD1 (5 bases). This CDR3 spans 14 amino acids. Germline V gene data show CDR1 as PRHDT and CDR2 as FYEKMQ (reference sequence). The V end was cut by 5 bases, the J end by 4 bases, with 14 bases between. This CDR3 reads CASSRPDRRTEAFF. The CDR3 DNA is TGTGCCAGCAGCCGGCCCGACAGACGCACTGAAGCTTTCTTT.

The chain uses TRBV11-3 and TRBJ1-6, with 8 bases that match TRBD1. Germline assignment: CDR1 SGHNT and CDR2 YENEEA. Trimming at V came to 4 bases and at J to 10 bases, leaving 3 bases not matched to a gene. The CDR3 is 13 amino acids. CDR3 sequence: CASSSDRESPLHF. CDR3 DNA sequence: TGTGCCAGCAGCTCGGACAGGGAGTCACCCCTCCACTTT.

The chain is built from TRBV5-1 and TRBJ2-7; TRBD1 matches 7 bases. This CDR3 region has 15 residues. Germline V CDR1 and CDR2: SGHRS, YFSETQ. With 2 bases clipped from V and 4 bases from J, the junction kept 9 bases outside the gene matches. In nucleotides, the CDR3 is TGCGCCAGCAGCTTCCGACAGGGAGCGTCTTACGAGCAGTACTTC. Residues: CASSFRQGASYEQYF.